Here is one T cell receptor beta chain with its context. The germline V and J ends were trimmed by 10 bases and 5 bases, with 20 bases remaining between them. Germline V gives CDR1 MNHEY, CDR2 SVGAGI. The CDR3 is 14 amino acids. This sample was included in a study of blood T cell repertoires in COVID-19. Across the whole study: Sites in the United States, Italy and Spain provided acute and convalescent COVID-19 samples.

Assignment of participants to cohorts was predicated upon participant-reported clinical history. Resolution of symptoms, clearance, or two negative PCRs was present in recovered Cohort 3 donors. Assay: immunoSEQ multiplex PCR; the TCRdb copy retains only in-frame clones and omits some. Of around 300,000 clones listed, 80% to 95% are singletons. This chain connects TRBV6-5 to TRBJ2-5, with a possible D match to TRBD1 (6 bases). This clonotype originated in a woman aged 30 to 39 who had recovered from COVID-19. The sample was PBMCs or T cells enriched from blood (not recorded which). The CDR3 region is CATRGREASETQYF. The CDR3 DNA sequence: TGTGCCACCAGGGGCAGGGAAGCTAGTGAGACCCAGTACTTC.